Sequencing of this T cell receptor beta chain was carried out in a study of cytomegalovirus exposure and HLA in healthy donors. The PCR was carried out with 60 Vbeta primers and 13 Jbeta primers. Profiling relied on immunoSEQ multiplex PCR, and the TCRdb table lists in-frame clones only, not all of them. The sample has approximately 190,000 clones; over 80% are singletons. Germline values: CDR1 SEHNR, CDR2 FQNEAQ (reference sequence). Unmatched junction bases numbered 7, after V lost 5 bases and J lost 4 bases. The CDR3 consists of 15 residues. The rearrangement joins TRBV7-9 to TRBJ2-5; 10 nucleotides match TRBD1. The receptor comes from a man between 35 and 55 years old in good health and CMV-seropositive. Specimen: PBMCs. This CDR3 is CASSTTGTGVETQYF. The CDR3 coding sequence is TGTGCCAGCAGCACAACCGGGACAGGGGTAGAGACCCAGTACTTC.